These 17 T cell receptor beta chains originate from one sample sequenced in a study of T cells in Graves' hyperthyroidism and ophthalmopathy. Authors of the study amplified TCR beta CDR3 regions from RNA transcripts. The HTBI primer set was used in a first-round RT-PCR of the TCR CDR3. TCRdb passed the multiplex PCR reads through MiXCR, listing each CDR3 protein once. Altogether a few hundred thousand distinct CDR3 sequences are present, 15% to 18% being singletons, with the ten largest covering less than 15%. Sequencing used blood. The receptors stem from a woman aged 18-30 years with Graves' hyperthyroidism.

The chain links TRBV11-2 to TRBJ2-2; 7 bases line up with TRBD2. CDR1 and CDR2 from the germline V gene are SGHAT and FQNNGV. The CDR3 is 17 amino acids. V dropped 0 bases and J dropped 3; count of bases not matched to a gene: 7. The CDR3 DNA follows: TGTGCCAGCAGCTTAGATGCCACTAGCGTTTACACCGGGGAGCTGTTTTTT. This codes for CASSLDATSVYTGELFF. Full variable domain (missing parts from reference TRBV11-2 and TRBJ2-2): EAGVAQSPRYKIIEKRQSVAFWCNPISGHATLYWYQQILGQGPKLLIQFQNNGVVDDSQLPKDRFSAERLKGVDSTLKIQPAKLEDSAVYLCASSLDATSVYTGELFFGEGSRLTVL.

This clonotype has at least ten counts. Here the CDR3 DNA reads TGTGCCACCAGTGATACGGGACAGGGGCTGAACAATGAGCAGTTCTTC. Amino acid sequence: CATSDTGQGLNNEQFF. The V and J genes are TRBV24-1 and TRBJ2-1; 10 bases line up with TRBD1. CDR3 size: 16 residues. The V gene end was trimmed by 3 bases and the J gene end by 5 bases; junction bases not matched to a gene: 6. The germline V gene has CDR1 KGHDR and CDR2 SFDVKD.

Many counts were recorded for this clonotype. The chain combines TRBV20-1 with TRBJ1-2; D is perhaps TRBD1 (5 bases). Germline-derived CDR1 and CDR2 are DFQATT and SNEGSKA (reference sequence). CDR3 size: 16 residues. V was clipped by 5 bases and J by 2 bases, with 21 bases between them. The CDR3 protein is CSAGPPRDGFNYGYTF. For the CDR3, the DNA is TGCAGTGCTGGACCACCCCGGGACGGCTTCAACTATGGCTACACCTTC.

Comment on this clonotype: Since a much larger clone is just one base distant, this may be a read error. This rearrangement joins TRBV10-3 to TRBJ2-7; tentatively, D is TRBD1 (6 bases). The CDR3 extends over 14 amino acids. Germline V gives CDR1 ENHRY, CDR2 SYGVKD. CDR3 in amino acids: CAIGDPTGSYERYF. CDR3 nucleotides: TGTGCCATCGGTGATCCAACAGGGTCGTACGAGCGGTACTTC.

On this clonotype: Just one base apart from a much larger clone, this may be a read error. V and J are TRBV28 and TRBJ2-5, with 8 bases lining up with TRBD2. The CDR3 loop spans 14 amino acids. Germline lookup yields CDR1 MDHEN and CDR2 SYDVKM. CDR3 sequence reads: CDSNFGGAQETQYF. DNA for the CDR3: TGTGACAGCAACTTCGGGGGGGCGCAAGAGACCCAGTACTTC.

This clonotype was recorded at least ten times. V usage is TRBV6-1 and J usage is TRBJ2-3; 16 nucleotides agree with TRBD2. From germline, CDR1 is MNHNS and CDR2 SASEGT. CDR3 size: 20 residues. V was clipped by 7 bases and J by 5 bases; unmatched bases: 18. Written as DNA, the CDR3 is TGTGCCAGCACCAAAATTGGGACTAGCGGGAGGGCCGTTCGGGGAGATACGCAGTATTTT. This codes for CASTKIGTSGRAVRGDTQYF.

Ten or more counts support this clonotype. V usage is TRBV6-1 and J usage is TRBJ1-5, with a tentative D call TRBD1 (6 bases). From germline, CDR1 is MNHNS and CDR2 SASEGT. The CDR3 is 13 amino acids. V was shortened by 6 bases and J by 5 bases, with 11 bases between the two germline ends. CDR3 region: CASSNRDYQPQHF. The CDR3 DNA sequence: TGTGCCAGCAGCAACAGGGACTATCAGCCCCAGCATTTT.

The table lists this clonotype with many counts. The J gene is TRBJ2-7, the V gene TRBV6-1; D may be TRBD1 (5 bases). The CDR3 is made up of 12 amino acids. From germline, CDR1 is MNHNS and CDR2 SASEGT. V was clipped by 7 bases and J by 2 bases, with 9 bases between them. The CDR3 reads CASKGRAYEQYF. CDR3 nucleotide sequence: TGTGCCAGCAAAGGCAGGGCCTACGAGCAGTACTTC.

The chain links TRBV2 to TRBJ1-4; TRBD1 matches at 12 bases. The V gene's germline CDR1 is SNHLY and CDR2 FYNNEI. There are 16 residues in the CDR3. The V segment lost 11 bases and the J segment 7 bases; nucleotides outside the gene matches: 14. The CDR3 sequence: CAVAGTGGNGGEKLFF. CDR3 bases: TGTGCCGTGGCGGGGACAGGGGGCAATGGCGGTGAAAAACTGTTTTTT.

This clonotype showed up many times. The V and J genes are TRBV4-3 and TRBJ2-3, with a weak D call TRBD2 (5 bases). Germline CDR1 reads LGHNA; CDR2 reads YSLEER. This CDR3 is 15 amino acids long. Between the trimmed V and J ends, which lost 0 bases and 3 bases, there was a span of 10 bases. The CDR3 loop is CASSQDGLATDTQYF. The CDR3 nucleotides are TGCGCCAGCAGCCAAGATGGGCTAGCAACAGATACGCAGTATTTT.

Only a few counts were recorded for this clonotype. V is TRBV6-4 and J is TRBJ2-3; maybe TRBD1 (7 bases). Trimming cost V 4 bases and J 6 bases, with 11 bases left between them. Germline CDR1 reads MRHNA; CDR2 reads SNTAGT. The CDR3 is made up of 13 amino acids. The CDR3 DNA reads as TGTGCCAGCAGTGCTTCAGGGGGGGATACGCAGTATTTT. The encoded protein is CASSASGGDTQYF.

This clonotype was observed a few times. The chain joins TRBV3-1 to TRBJ2-1, with D perhaps TRBD2 (6 bases). With 4 bases removed from V and 4 bases from J, the gap between germline ends came to 11 bases. CDR3 length equals 14 residues. Per germline, CDR1 LGHDT and CDR2 YNNKEL (reference sequence). The CDR3 region has the DNA TGTGCCAGCAGCCCCGGAGGGTTTTACAATGAGCAGTTCTTC. Its translation is CASSPGGFYNEQFF.

This clonotype appeared many times. This chain uses TRBV10-3 with TRBJ2-5; possibly TRBD1 for D (5 bases). Germline loops: CDR1 ENHRY, CDR2 SYGVKD. V lost 7 bases and J 2 bases, leaving 14 bases between the germline ends. CDR3 size: 14 residues. The CDR3 sequence: CAIKGSRDQETQYF. CDR3 nucleotide sequence: TGTGCCATCAAGGGGTCCAGAGATCAAGAGACCCAGTACTTC.

The rearrangement links TRBV13 to TRBJ2-5; possible D gene TRBD1, 6 bases. The CDR3 has 16 residues. Trimming cost V 5 bases and J 5 bases, with 21 bases left between them. Germline-derived CDR1 and CDR2 are PRHDT and FYEKMQ (reference sequence). The CDR3 DNA reads TGTGCCAGCAGCCCCGAAAGGGGGATGGTCCGGGAGACCCAGTACTTC. Its protein is CASSPERGMVRETQYF.

This clonotype was seen more than once but under ten times. This chain uses TRBV13 with TRBJ2-5, with a possible D match to TRBD1 (5 bases). V lost 4 bases to trimming and J lost 5 bases, with 11 bases between them. Germline CDR1 PRHDT, CDR2 FYEKMQ (reference sequence). CDR3 size: 13 residues. The CDR3 region is CASSSGMRETQYF. CDR3 DNA sequence: TGTGCCAGCAGCTCAGGGATGAGGGAGACCCAGTACTTC.

This chain links TRBV24-1 with TRBJ2-6, with a weak D call TRBD2 (5 bases). In germline, CDR1 is KGHDR, CDR2 SFDVKD. The CDR3 length is 17 residues. Trimming cost V 6 bases and J 2 bases, with 16 bases left between them. The CDR3 region has the DNA TGTGCCACCAGTCCCCCGCCACGGGGAACTGGGGCCAACGTCCTGACTTTC. Its protein product is CATSPPPRGTGANVLTF.

The table lists this clonotype with many counts. This chain links TRBV6-2 or TRBV6-3 with TRBJ1-5; 7 bases line up with TRBD1. The CDR3 spans 18 residues. Germline V gene sequence: CDR1 MNHEY, CDR2 SVGEGT. V dropped 2 bases and J dropped 0; count of bases not matched to a gene: 10. The CDR3 nucleotides read TGTGCCAGCAGTTACGAAAGCGGAGGGGGCTATAGCAATCAGCCCCAGCATTTT. Its protein product is CASSYESGGGYSNQPQHF.